The subject of this entry is one T cell receptor beta chain. The data belong to a study of shared clonotypes between healthy human individuals. Clones were sequenced by immunoSEQ multiplex PCR, and TCRdb holds only the in-frame ones, with some missing. This sample has 2 million to 3 million clones, with approximately 93% found just once. The CDR3 is made up of 15 amino acids. Germline CDR1 is SGHRS and CDR2 is YFSETQ. V was pared by 4 bases and J by 4 bases, with 8 bases of the junction left unmatched. Sequencing was performed on naive CD4+ T cells from PBMCs. Subset given: CD45RA+ positively selected. The genes are TRBV5-1 and TRBJ2-7; 10 bases map to TRBD2. This receptor was taken from a young man in good health. Some clones in this sample may be carry-over from other donors' samples. In DNA, the CDR3 is TGCGCCAGCAGCACCGCCGGGACTAGCGAATACGAGCAGTACTTC. Protein sequence: CASSTAGTSEYEQYF.